The entry below describes one T cell receptor beta chain. Data came from immunoSEQ multiplex PCR; TCRdb stores just in-frame clones and leaves some out. The repertoire consists of about 42,000 clones, with roughly 80% occurring once and the leading ten covering roughly 50%. The data are from a study of control samples from healthy donors and cancer patients. Germline V gene sequence: CDR1 MDHEN, CDR2 SYDVKM. V lost 4 bases to trimming and J lost 0 bases; unmatched junction nucleotides: 8. This CDR3 has 17 residues. Sequencing input: blood. The TCR was taken from a man aged 55-75 years in good health. The chain is built from TRBV28 and TRBJ2-4; 8 nucleotides align to TRBD2. The CDR3 DNA sequence: TGTGCCAGCAGTTCCCCGAGCGGGGGTCCAGCCAAAAACATTCAGTACTTC. It is translated as CASSSPSGGPAKNIQYF.